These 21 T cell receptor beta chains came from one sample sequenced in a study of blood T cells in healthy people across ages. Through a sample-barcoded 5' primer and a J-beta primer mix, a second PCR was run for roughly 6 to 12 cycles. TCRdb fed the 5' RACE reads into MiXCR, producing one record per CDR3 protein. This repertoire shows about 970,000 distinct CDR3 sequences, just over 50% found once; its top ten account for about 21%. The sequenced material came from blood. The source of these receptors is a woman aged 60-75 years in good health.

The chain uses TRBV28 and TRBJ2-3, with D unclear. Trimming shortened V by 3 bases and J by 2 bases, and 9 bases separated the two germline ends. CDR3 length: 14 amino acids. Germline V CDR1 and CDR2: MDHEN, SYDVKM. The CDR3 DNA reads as TGTGCCAGCAGTTTGTATGGGCTCACAGATACGCAGTATTTT. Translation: CASSLYGLTDTQYF. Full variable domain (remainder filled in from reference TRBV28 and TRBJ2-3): DVKVTQSSRYLVKRTGEKVFLECVQDMDHENMFWYRQDPGLGLRLIYFSYDVKMKEKGDIPEGYSVSREKKERFSLILESASTNQTSMYLCASSLYGLTDTQYFGPGTRLTVL.

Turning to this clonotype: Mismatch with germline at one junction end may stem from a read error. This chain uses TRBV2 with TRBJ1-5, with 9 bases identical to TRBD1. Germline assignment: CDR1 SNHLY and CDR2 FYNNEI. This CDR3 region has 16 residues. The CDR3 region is CASSRLGTGSNQPQHF. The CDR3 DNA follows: TGTGCCAGCAGTCGACTCGGGACAGGGAGCAATCAGCCCCAACATTTT.

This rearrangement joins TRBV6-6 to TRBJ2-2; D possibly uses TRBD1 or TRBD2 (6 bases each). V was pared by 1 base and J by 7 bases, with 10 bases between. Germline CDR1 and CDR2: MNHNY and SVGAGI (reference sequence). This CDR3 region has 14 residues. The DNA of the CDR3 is TGTGCCAGCAGTTACTGGGGGGCTGGCGGGGAGCTGTTTTTT. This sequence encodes CASSYWGAGGELFF.

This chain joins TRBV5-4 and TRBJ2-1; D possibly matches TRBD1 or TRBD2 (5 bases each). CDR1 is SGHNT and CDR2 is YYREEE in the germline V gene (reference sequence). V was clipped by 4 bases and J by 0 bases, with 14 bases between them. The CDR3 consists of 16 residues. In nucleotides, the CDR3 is TGTGCCAGCAGCGGACAAAGCGGAAGCTCCTACAATGAGCAGTTCTTC. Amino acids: CASSGQSGSSYNEQFF.

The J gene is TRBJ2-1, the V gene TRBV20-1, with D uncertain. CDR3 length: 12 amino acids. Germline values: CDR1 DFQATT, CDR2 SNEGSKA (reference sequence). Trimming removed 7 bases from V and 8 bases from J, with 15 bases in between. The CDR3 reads CSGGGHWDEQFF. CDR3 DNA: TGCAGTGGTGGCGGCCACTGGGATGAGCAGTTCTTC.

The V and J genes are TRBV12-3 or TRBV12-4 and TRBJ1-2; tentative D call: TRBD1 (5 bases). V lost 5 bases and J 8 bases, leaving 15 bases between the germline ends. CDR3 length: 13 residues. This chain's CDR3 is CASSVGAFGGYTF. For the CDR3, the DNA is TGTGCCAGCAGTGTAGGGGCATTCGGCGGCTACACCTTC.

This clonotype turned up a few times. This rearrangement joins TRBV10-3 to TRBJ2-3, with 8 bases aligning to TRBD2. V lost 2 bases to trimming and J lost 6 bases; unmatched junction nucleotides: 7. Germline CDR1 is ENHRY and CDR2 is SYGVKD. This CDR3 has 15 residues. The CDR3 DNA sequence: TGTGCCATCAGTGAGCCGGGGGGGGTTGTCGATACGCAGTATTTT. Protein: CAISEPGGVVDTQYF.

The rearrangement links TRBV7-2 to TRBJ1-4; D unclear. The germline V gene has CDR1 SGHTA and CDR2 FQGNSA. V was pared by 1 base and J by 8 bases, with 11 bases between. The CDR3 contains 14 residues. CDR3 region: CASSLDTLTEKLFF. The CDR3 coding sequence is TGTGCCAGCAGCTTAGATACTTTAACCGAAAAACTGTTTTTT.

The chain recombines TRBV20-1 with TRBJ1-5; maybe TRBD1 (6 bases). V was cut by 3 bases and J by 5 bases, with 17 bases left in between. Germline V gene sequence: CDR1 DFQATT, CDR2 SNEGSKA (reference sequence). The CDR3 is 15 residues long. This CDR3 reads CSASHRVAQDQPQHF. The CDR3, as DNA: TGCAGTGCTAGTCACAGGGTAGCGCAGGATCAGCCCCAGCATTTT.

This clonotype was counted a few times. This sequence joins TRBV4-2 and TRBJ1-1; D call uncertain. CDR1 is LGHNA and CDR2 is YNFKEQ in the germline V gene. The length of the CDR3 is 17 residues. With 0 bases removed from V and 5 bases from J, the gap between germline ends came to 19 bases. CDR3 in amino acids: CASSQDPVSGRGTEAFF. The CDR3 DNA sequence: TGTGCCAGCAGCCAAGATCCAGTAAGTGGGCGAGGGACTGAAGCTTTCTTT.

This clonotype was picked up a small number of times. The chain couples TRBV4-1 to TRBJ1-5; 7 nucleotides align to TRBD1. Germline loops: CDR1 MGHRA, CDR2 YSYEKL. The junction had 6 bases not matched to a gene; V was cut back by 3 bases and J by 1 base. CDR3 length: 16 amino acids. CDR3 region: CASSHPQGRSNQPQHF. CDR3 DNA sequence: TGCGCCAGCAGCCATCCACAGGGGCGCAGCAATCAGCCCCAGCATTTT.

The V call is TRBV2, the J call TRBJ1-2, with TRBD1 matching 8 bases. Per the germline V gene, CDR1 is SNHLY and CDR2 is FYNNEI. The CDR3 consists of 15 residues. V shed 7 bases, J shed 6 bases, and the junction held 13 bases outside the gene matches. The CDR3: CASTESDWTGNGYTF. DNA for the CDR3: TGTGCCAGCACCGAAAGCGATTGGACAGGGAATGGCTACACCTTC.

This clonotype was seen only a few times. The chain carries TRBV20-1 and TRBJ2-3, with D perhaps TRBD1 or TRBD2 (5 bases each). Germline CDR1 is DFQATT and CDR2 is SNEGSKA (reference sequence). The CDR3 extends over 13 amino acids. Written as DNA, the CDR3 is TGCAGCGCCAGTTTAGGGACCACAGATACGCAGTATTTT. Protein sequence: CSASLGTTDTQYF.

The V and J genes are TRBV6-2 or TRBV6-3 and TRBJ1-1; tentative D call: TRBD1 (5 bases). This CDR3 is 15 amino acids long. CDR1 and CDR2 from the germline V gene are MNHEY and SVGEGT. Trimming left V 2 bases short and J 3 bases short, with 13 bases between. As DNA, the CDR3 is TGTGCCAGCAGTTACCCCAGCAGAGGGGACACTGAAGCTTTCTTT. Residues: CASSYPSRGDTEAFF.

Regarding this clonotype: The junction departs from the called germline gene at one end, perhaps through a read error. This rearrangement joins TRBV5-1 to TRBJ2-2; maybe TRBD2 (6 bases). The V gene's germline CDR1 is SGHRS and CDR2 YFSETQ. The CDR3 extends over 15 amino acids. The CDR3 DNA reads TGTGCCAGCAGCCTAGGAGGGACGAACACCGGGGAGCTGTTTTTT. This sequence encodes CASSLGGTNTGELFF.

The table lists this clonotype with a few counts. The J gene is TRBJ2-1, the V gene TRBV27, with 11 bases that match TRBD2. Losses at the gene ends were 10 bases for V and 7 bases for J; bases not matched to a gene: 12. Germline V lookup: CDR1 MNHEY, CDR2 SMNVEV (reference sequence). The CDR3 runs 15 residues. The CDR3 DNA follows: TGTGCCACAGGGGACTTAGCGGGAGGGCATAATGAGCAGTTCTTC. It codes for CATGDLAGGHNEQFF.

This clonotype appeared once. CDR3 sequence (DNA): TGTGCCAGCAGCTCGACGGACAGGGGGTACACCGGGGAGCTGTTTTTT. Translated, it gives CASSSTDRGYTGELFF. The chain couples TRBV7-9 to TRBJ2-2; 10 bases map to TRBD1. This CDR3 is built from 16 residues. With 4 bases clipped from V and 3 bases from J, the junction kept 5 bases outside the gene matches. Germline assignment: CDR1 SEHNR and CDR2 FQNEAQ (reference sequence).

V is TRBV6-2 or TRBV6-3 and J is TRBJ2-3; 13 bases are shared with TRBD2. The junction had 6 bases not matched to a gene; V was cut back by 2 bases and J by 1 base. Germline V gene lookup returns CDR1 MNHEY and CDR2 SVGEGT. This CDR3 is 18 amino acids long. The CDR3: CASSYARGLAGRTDTQYF. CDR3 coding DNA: TGTGCCAGCAGTTACGCCAGGGGACTAGCGGGACGCACAGATACGCAGTATTTT.

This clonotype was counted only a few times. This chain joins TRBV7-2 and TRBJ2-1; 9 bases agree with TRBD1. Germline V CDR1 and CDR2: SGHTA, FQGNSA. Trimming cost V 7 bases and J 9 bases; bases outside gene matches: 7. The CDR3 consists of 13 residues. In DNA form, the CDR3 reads TGTGCCAGCATTCCACAGGGGGCCTCTGAGCAGTTCTTC. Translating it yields CASIPQGASEQFF. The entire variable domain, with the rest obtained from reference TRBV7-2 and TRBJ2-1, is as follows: GAGVSQSPSNKVTEKGKDVELRCDPISGHTALYWYRQSLGQGLEFLIYFQGNSAPDKSGLPSDRFSAERTGGSVSTLTIQRTQQEDSAVYLCASIPQGASEQFFGPGTRLTVL.

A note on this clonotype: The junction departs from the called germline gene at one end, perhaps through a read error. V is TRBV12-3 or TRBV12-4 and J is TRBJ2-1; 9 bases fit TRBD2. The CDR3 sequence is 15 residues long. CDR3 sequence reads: CASSPTSGDYNEHFF. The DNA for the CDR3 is TGTGCCAGCAGTCCGACTAGCGGAGACTACAATGAGCACTTCTTC.

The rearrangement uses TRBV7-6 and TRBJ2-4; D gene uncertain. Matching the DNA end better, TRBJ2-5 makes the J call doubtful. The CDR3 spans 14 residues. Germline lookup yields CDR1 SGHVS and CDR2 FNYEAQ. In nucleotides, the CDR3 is TGTGCCAGCAGCTTAGTCCAGGTGTCGGAGACCCAGTACTTC. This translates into CASSLVQVSETQYF.